This T cell receptor beta chain is drawn from a study of cytomegalovirus exposure and HLA in healthy donors. Study-wide results and caveats: The classifier reportedly diagnosed cytomegalovirus status with high specificity and sensitivity. According to an earlier analysis, most TCR beta V segments yielded productive rearrangements about 87% or about 30% of the time.

This clone occurred once. What it binds is unknown. 13 Jbeta primers and 60 Vbeta primers were used for the PCR. Only in-frame clones appear in the TCRdb table, and some are missing; sequencing was by immunoSEQ multiplex PCR. The sample comprises some 130,000 clones, over 60% of which are singletons, and over 3% rests with the top ten. The germline CDR1 and CDR2 sequences are SQVTM and ANQGSEA. Trimming shortened V by 4 bases and J by 4 bases, and 11 bases separated the two germline ends. There are 13 residues in the CDR3. The source is a middle-aged man in good health and CMV-seronegative. The sequenced material came from PBMCs. The gene calls are TRBV29-1 and TRBJ2-1; D is possibly TRBD2 (5 bases). The CDR3 sequence: CSVAGMGYNEQFF. The CDR3, as DNA: TGCAGCGTTGCGGGGATGGGGTACAATGAGCAGTTCTTC.